This TCR beta chain was identified in a study of beta chain features in type 1 diabetes. Study context: Some 110,000,000 sorted cells were examined across all samples.

The study, taken as a whole, reports: Sequencing used cDNA, and cells with high TCR expression could therefore be over-represented. TCRB repertoires of naive, central memory and Treg cells appeared more similar among patients than among healthy donors. All four CD4+ subsets of Type 1 diabetes patients contained TCRB CDR3s that were moderately but significantly shorter.

Expressed TCRB transcripts were sequenced because the entire RNA isolate underwent reverse transcription. The average read count of naive, central memory and regulatory T cell samples was some 3.8 million. Libraries were prepared by immunoSEQ multiplex PCR; TCRdb keeps only in-frame clonotypes and omits some of them. The table shows around 650,000 clones, with 9.5% to 15% occurring only once. For this clone: The antigen is unknown.

The sequenced sample consisted of naive CD4+ T cells from blood. This clonotype was sampled from a man aged 25 to 45 with type 1 diabetes.

This CDR3 reads CASSQNQLAGNYNEQFF. CDR3 sequence (DNA): TGTGCCAGCAGTCAAAACCAACTAGCGGGGAACTACAATGAGCAGTTCTTC. The rearrangement links TRBV5-4 to TRBJ2-1; 10 bases are shared with TRBD2. Losses at the gene ends were 5 bases for V and 3 bases for J; bases not matched to a gene: 11. The CDR3 extends over 17 amino acids. Germline V gives CDR1 SGHNT, CDR2 YYREEE (reference sequence).